This T cell receptor (beta chain) was observed in a study of blood T cell repertoires in COVID-19. The wider study: COVID-19 samples collected from the United States, Italy and Spain covered acute and convalescent phases.

Clones were read by immunoSEQ multiplex PCR, and TCRdb kept only the in-frame ones, dropping some. The table records about 150,000 clones, over 65% of them present only once. On this clone: Other DNA sequences in this sample translate to the same CDR3.

Trimming took off 5 bases at V and 0 bases at J, with 7 bases between the two ends. CDR3 length equals 14 residues. CDR1 LNHDA and CDR2 SQIVND come from the germline V gene (reference sequence). This clonotype was sampled from a man between 65 and 85 years old with acute or convalescent COVID-19. The sequenced sample consisted of peripheral blood. This chain joins TRBV19 and TRBJ1-4; D gene uncertain. The CDR3 bases are TGTGCCAGTAGTCTCGGTGCAACTAATGAAAAACTGTTTTTT. Translating gives CASSLGATNEKLFF.